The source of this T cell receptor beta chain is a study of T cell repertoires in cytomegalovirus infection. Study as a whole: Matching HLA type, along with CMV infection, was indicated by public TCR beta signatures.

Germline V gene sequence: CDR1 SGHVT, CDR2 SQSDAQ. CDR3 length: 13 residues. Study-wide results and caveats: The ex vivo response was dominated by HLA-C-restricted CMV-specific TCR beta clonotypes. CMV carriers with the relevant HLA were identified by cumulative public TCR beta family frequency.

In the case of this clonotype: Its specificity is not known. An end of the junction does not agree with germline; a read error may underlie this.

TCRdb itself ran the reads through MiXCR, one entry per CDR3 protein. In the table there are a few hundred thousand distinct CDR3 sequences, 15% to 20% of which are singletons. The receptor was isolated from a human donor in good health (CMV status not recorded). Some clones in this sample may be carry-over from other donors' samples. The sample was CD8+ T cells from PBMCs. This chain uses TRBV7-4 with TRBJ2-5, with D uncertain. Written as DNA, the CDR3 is TGTGCCAGCAGCTTAGGGGCGGAAGAGACCCAGAACTTC. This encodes CASSLGAEETQNF.